These 19 T cell receptor beta chains were sequenced from one sample in a study of T cells after yellow fever vaccination. TCRdb independently ran MiXCR on the 5' RACE reads; one entry per CDR3 protein. The table has about 400,000 distinct CDR3 sequences, 6.2% seen once. Sample: PBMCs, taken 5 days after the yellow fever booster vaccination. The receptor set was obtained from a young man who received the YFV17D yellow fever vaccine.

This clonotype showed up many times. The chain links TRBV27 to TRBJ2-1, with 11 bases fitting TRBD2. Losses at the gene ends were 6 bases for V and 9 bases for J; bases not matched to a gene: 7. This CDR3 comprises 14 residues. Germline V gives CDR1 MNHEY, CDR2 SMNVEV (reference sequence). CDR3: CASSHSGRASEQFF. The CDR3 DNA sequence: TGTGCCAGCAGCCATAGCGGGAGGGCCAGTGAGCAGTTCTTC.

The chain carries TRBV7-2 and TRBJ2-5, with unresolved D. The germline V and J ends were trimmed by 4 bases and 4 bases, with 13 bases remaining between them. This CDR3 is 14 amino acids long. In germline, CDR1 is SGHTA, CDR2 FQGNSA. CDR3 DNA sequence: TGTGCCAGCAGCTACTATCAGATGGTAGAGACCCAGTACTTC. Translated, it gives CASSYYQMVETQYF.

The table lists this clonotype with a few counts. The chain couples TRBV14 to TRBJ1-6, with D hard to call. Trimming took off 0 bases at V and 10 bases at J, with 7 bases between the two ends. The CDR3 extends over 13 amino acids. Germline loops: CDR1 SGHDN, CDR2 FVKESK. CDR3 nucleotide sequence: TGTGCCAGCAGCCAAGATCTCCGATCACCCCTCCACTTT. Protein: CASSQDLRSPLHF.

This clonotype was seen repeatedly, ten times or more. The gene calls are TRBV7-8 and TRBJ1-5; D gene uncertain. The CDR3 runs to 12 residues. With 2 bases removed from V and 6 bases from J, the gap between germline ends came to 5 bases. Germline V lookup: CDR1 SGHVS, CDR2 FQNEAQ. The CDR3 here is CASSLQGQPQHF. In DNA, the CDR3 is TGTGCCAGCAGCTTACAAGGTCAGCCCCAGCATTTT.

Only a few counts were recorded for this clonotype. J is TRBJ2-4 and V is TRBV7-2; possibly TRBD1 for D (6 bases). This CDR3 comprises 13 residues. V was clipped by 5 bases and J by 9 bases, with 14 bases between them. Germline assignment: CDR1 SGHTA and CDR2 FQGNSA. CDR3 coding DNA: TGTGCCAGCAGCCACCAGGGGACGGGCATTCAGTACTTC. Its translation is CASSHQGTGIQYF.

The sample holds a few counts of this clonotype. The chain carries TRBV5-5 and TRBJ2-7; D is perhaps TRBD1 (5 bases). Germline V gene sequence: CDR1 SGHKS, CDR2 YYEKEE (reference sequence). Trimming stripped 2 bases from V and 2 bases from J, with 17 bases between. The CDR3 consists of 16 residues. DNA of the CDR3: TGTGCCAGCAGCTTCAGTACTACAGGATTCCCCTACGAGCAGTACTTC. Its translation is CASSFSTTGFPYEQYF. Combining the CDR3 with reference TRBV5-5 and TRBJ2-7 gives the whole variable domain DAGVTQSPTHLIKTRGQQVTLRCSPISGHKSVSWYQQVLGQGPQFIFQYYEKEERGRGNFPDRFSARQFPNYSSELNVNALLLGDSALYLCASSFSTTGFPYEQYFGPGTRLTVT.

This clonotype was recorded many times. The V gene is TRBV7-9, the J gene TRBJ2-7; D is possibly TRBD2 (6 bases). CDR3 length: 13 amino acids. Trimming removed 11 bases at V and 6 bases at J, with 20 bases between. Per germline, CDR1 SEHNR and CDR2 FQNEAQ (reference sequence). CDR3 sequence reads: CAFTSSAGGEQYF. In DNA form, the CDR3 reads TGTGCCTTTACTTCTAGCGCTGGGGGCGAGCAGTACTTC.

This clonotype came up a few times. The chain is built from TRBV12-3 or TRBV12-4 and TRBJ2-1; 13 nucleotides align to TRBD2. V lost 6 bases, J lost 6 bases, and 2 bases stayed unmatched. This CDR3 has 14 residues. The CDR3 spells CASRRTSGGNEQFF. CDR3 DNA sequence: TGTGCCAGCAGAAGGACTAGCGGGGGCAATGAGCAGTTCTTC.

This clonotype came up a few times. The rearrangement links TRBV28 to TRBJ2-1; tentatively, D is TRBD2 (6 bases). This CDR3 contains 16 residues. Trimming shortened V by 5 bases and J by 6 bases, and 20 bases separated the two germline ends. CDR1 and CDR2 from the germline V gene are MDHEN and SYDVKM. The CDR3 reads CASSAGTELLGNEQFF. Written as DNA, the CDR3 is TGTGCCAGCAGTGCCGGGACTGAACTTTTGGGCAATGAGCAGTTCTTC.

This clonotype showed up just a few times. The V call is TRBV18, the J call TRBJ2-1, with D perhaps TRBD2 (5 bases). The germline V and J ends were trimmed by 0 bases and 0 bases, with 12 bases remaining between them. This CDR3 is built from 17 residues. CDR1 is KGHSH and CDR2 is LQKENI in the germline V gene. The CDR3 loop is CASSPPGSASSYNEQFF. The CDR3 nucleotides read TGTGCCAGCTCACCACCAGGTAGCGCGAGCTCCTACAATGAGCAGTTCTTC. The whole variable domain, remainder taken from reference TRBV18 and TRBJ2-1, is NAGVMQNPRHLVRRRGQEARLRCSPMKGHSHVYWYRQLPEEGLKFMVYLQKENIIDESGMPKERFSAEFPKEGPSILRIQQVVRGDSAAYFCASSPPGSASSYNEQFFGPGTRLTVL.

The chain carries TRBV5-5 and TRBJ1-4; D possibly corresponds to TRBD1 (5 bases). CDR1 and CDR2 from the germline V gene are SGHKS and YYEKEE (reference sequence). This CDR3 has 15 residues. The V end lost 5 bases, the J end lost 0 bases, and 11 bases lay between the germline ends. The CDR3 is CASSFRGATNEKLFF. The CDR3, as DNA: TGTGCCAGCAGTTTTAGAGGGGCAACTAATGAAAAACTGTTTTTT.

This clonotype showed up just a few times. This chain joins TRBV7-8 and TRBJ1-1, with 9 nucleotides matching TRBD1. CDR1 and CDR2 from the germline V gene are SGHVS and FQNEAQ. Trimming at V came to 3 bases and at J to 5 bases, leaving 10 bases not matched to a gene. The length of the CDR3 is 16 residues. For the CDR3, the DNA is TGTGCCAGCAGCTTCCTTGGGGGGACAGGGAATACTGAAGCTTTCTTT. Translation: CASSFLGGTGNTEAFF.

This clonotype was picked up many times. CDR3 residues: CASSYIRDRDLAKNIQYF. CDR3 nucleotide sequence: TGTGCCAGCAGTTACATACGGGACAGGGACCTAGCCAAAAACATTCAGTACTTC. V gene TRBV6-5 combines with J gene TRBJ2-4; 9 bases are a match to TRBD1. J lost 0 bases, V lost 2 bases, and 8 bases had no gene match. Looked up from germline, CDR1 is MNHEY and CDR2 is SVGAGI. CDR3 length: 18 amino acids.

There are many counts of this clonotype. The V gene is TRBV15, the J gene TRBJ2-7, with D tentatively TRBD1 (6 bases). The CDR3 is 16 residues long. V dropped 0 bases and J dropped 0 bases, with 12 bases sitting between them. Germline loops: CDR1 LNHNV, CDR2 YYDKDF (reference sequence). In DNA form, the CDR3 reads TGTGCCACCAGCAGAGAGGGGGCTAGTAGCTCCTACGAGCAGTACTTC. Encoded protein: CATSREGASSSYEQYF.

This clonotype has more than one count but fewer than ten. V and J are TRBV29-1 and TRBJ2-2; TRBD1 aligns across 9 bases. The CDR3 is made up of 12 amino acids. From germline, CDR1 is SQVTM and CDR2 ANQGSEA. V lost 6 bases to trimming and J lost 6 bases; unmatched junction nucleotides: 2. CDR3 amino acids: CSVTGGSGELFF. The CDR3 region has the DNA TGCAGCGTCACAGGGGGCTCCGGGGAGCTGTTTTTT.

This clonotype was observed a few times. The chain links TRBV5-1 to TRBJ1-1; 7 nucleotides line up with TRBD1. This CDR3 comprises 15 residues. CDR1 is SGHRS and CDR2 is YFSETQ in the germline V gene. Trimming removed 2 bases from V and 1 base from J; junction bases left unmatched: 5. The CDR3 DNA reads TGCGCCAGCAGCTTACAGGGGCCTCGGAACACTGAAGCTTTCTTT. As protein: CASSLQGPRNTEAFF.

This clonotype appeared a few times. The chain links TRBV28 to TRBJ1-6; 7 nucleotides align to TRBD1. Germline V gene sequence: CDR1 MDHEN, CDR2 SYDVKM. This CDR3 contains 13 residues. The V and J ends lost 6 bases and 9 bases, in that order; junction bases with no gene match: 5. CDR3 sequence reads: CASRTGTSSPLHF. The DNA of the CDR3 is TGTGCCAGCAGGACAGGGACTAGTTCACCCCTCCACTTT.

The chain is built from TRBV5-1 and TRBJ2-1, with 10 bases aligning to TRBD2. CDR3 size: 15 residues. After removal of 5 bases from V and 6 bases from J, the junction contained 8 bases not matched to a gene. Per the germline V gene, CDR1 is SGHRS and CDR2 is YFSETQ. The CDR3, as DNA: TGCGCCAGCAGTATCCAACCTAGCGGGAGCAATGAGCAGTTCTTC. Encoded protein: CASSIQPSGSNEQFF.

This clonotype was counted between two and nine times. V and J are TRBV30 and TRBJ2-1; 7 nucleotides line up with TRBD2. Germline V lookup: CDR1 GTSNPN, CDR2 SVGIG (reference sequence). Trimming at V came to 4 bases and at J to 2 bases, leaving 11 bases not matched to a gene. The CDR3 contains 16 residues. The CDR3 spells CAWTRFSGPPYNEQFF. The CDR3, as DNA: TGTGCCTGGACTAGGTTTAGCGGGCCCCCCTACAATGAGCAGTTCTTC. Looking up the rest from reference TRBV30 and TRBJ2-1 gives the full variable domain: SQTIHQWPATLVQPVGSPLSLECTVEGTSNPNLYWYRQAAGRGLQLLFYSVGIGQISSEVPQNLSASRPQDRQFILSSKKLLLSDSGFYLCAWTRFSGPPYNEQFFGPGTRLTVL.